The clone carrying this T cell receptor (beta chain) was counted a single time. These data come from a study of shared clonotypes between healthy human individuals. Study-level information: Three plates each covered CD4 naive and memory; CD8 naive two, CD8 memory one.

V lost 10 bases and J lost 4, with 12 bases in between. Germline lookup yields CDR1 MDHEN and CDR2 SYDVKM. The CDR3 has 12 residues. The authors' processing: Junction-only sequences produced by ImmunoSEQ had no quality scores, so filtering differed. The repertoire was sequenced with immunoSEQ multiplex PCR; TCRdb's copy has only in-frame clones and lacks some. V, J and clone size reflect that table, while D and trimming were determined from the DNA. Altogether about 1.5 million clones are present, approximately 98% being singletons, with the ten largest covering 0.4% to 0.55%. The chain has TRBV28 and TRBJ2-3; D not certain. The sample was naive CD4+ T cells sorted from blood. Indicated subset: CD45RA+ positively selected. The receptor was derived from a man aged 30-40 years in good health. The CDR3 region has the DNA TGTGCCACCAGGCTTCTCTCAGATACGCAGTATTTT. This translates into CATRLLSDTQYF.